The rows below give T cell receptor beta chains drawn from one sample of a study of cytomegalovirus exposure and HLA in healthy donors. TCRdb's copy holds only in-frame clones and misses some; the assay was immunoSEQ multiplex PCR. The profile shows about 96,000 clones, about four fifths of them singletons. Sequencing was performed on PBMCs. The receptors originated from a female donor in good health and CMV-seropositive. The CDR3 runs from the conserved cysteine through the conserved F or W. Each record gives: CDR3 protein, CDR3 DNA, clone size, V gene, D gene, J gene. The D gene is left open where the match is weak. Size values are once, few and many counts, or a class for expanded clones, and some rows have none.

CASSKGLGLTPNEQFF	TGTGCCAGTTCAAAGGGACTGGGACTAACACCCAATGAGCAGTTCTTC	NA	TRBV6-4	TRBD2	TRBJ2-1
CASSDRTGGTYEQYF	TGTGCCAGCAGTGATAGGACAGGGGGTACCTACGAGCAGTACTTC	NA	TRBV2	TRBD1	TRBJ2-7
CRAGGRGETQYF	TGCAGGGCGGGCGGGAGAGGGGAGACCCAGTACTTC	NA	TRBV29-1	TRBD2	TRBJ2-5
CSVGSLLSYEQYF	TGCAGCGTCGGGAGCTTACTTTCCTACGAGCAGTACTTC	few	TRBV29-1	NA	TRBJ2-7
CASSDWGLANQPQHF	TGTGCCAGCAGTGATTGGGGACTGGCCAATCAGCCCCAGCATTTT	NA	TRBV2	NA	TRBJ1-5
CSVDPSGGSSNEQYF	TGCAGCGTTGACCCTAGCGGGGGGTCCTCCAACGAGCAGTACTTC	NA	TRBV29-1	TRBD2	TRBJ2-7
CASSLVPTQETQYF	TGTGCTAGCAGCTTAGTGCCTACCCAAGAGACCCAGTACTTC	NA	TRBV7-7	NA	TRBJ2-5
CASSLPQGEQFF	TGTGCTAGCAGCTTACCCCAGGGAGAGCAGTTCTTC	few	TRBV7-7	NA	TRBJ2-1
CASTSGDTQYF	TGTGCCAGCACCTCGGGAGATACGCAGTATTTT	NA	TRBV7-2	NA	TRBJ2-3
CAWSADREGKLFF	TGTGCCTGGAGCGCCGACAGGGAAGGAAAACTGTTTTTT	NA	TRBV30	TRBD1	TRBJ1-4
CASSPKTASYEQYF	TGTGCCAGCAGCCCGAAGACTGCGTCCTACGAGCAGTACTTC	NA	TRBV7-9	NA	TRBJ2-7
CASSWTGTGYEQYF	TGTGCCAGCAGCTGGACCGGGACAGGCTACGAGCAGTACTTC	NA	TRBV7-8	TRBD1	TRBJ2-7
CAWSPITLRGYEQYF	TGTGCCTGGAGCCCAATAACTCTTCGGGGATACGAGCAGTACTTC	NA	TRBV30	NA	TRBJ2-7
CASSNPWGGDYEQYF	TGTGCCAGCAGCAACCCCTGGGGGGGCGACTACGAGCAGTACTTC	NA	TRBV6-1	NA	TRBJ2-7
CSVYPGQGSGYTF	TGCAGCGTTTATCCGGGACAGGGAAGTGGCTACACCTTC	NA	TRBV29-1	TRBD1	TRBJ1-2
CASSFSPYTDTQYF	TGTGCCAGCAGCTTCTCCCCCTACACAGATACGCAGTATTTT	NA	TRBV7-2	NA	TRBJ2-3
CASSQRVGRTEAFF	TGCGCCAGCAGCCAACGTGTAGGGAGGACTGAAGCTTTCTTT	NA	TRBV4-1	NA	TRBJ1-1
CASSIQGETQYF	TGTGCCAGTAGTATCCAGGGAGAGACCCAGTACTTC	NA	TRBV19	NA	TRBJ2-5
CASSEGVRSPLHF	TGTGCCAGCAGCGAGGGGGTAAGATCACCCCTCCACTTT	NA	TRBV9	NA	TRBJ1-6
CASSLTMGEATEQYF	TGCGCCAGCAGCTTAACGATGGGTGAAGCGACCGAGCAGTACTTC	NA	TRBV4-3	NA	TRBJ2-7